This TCR beta chain was recorded in a study of blood T cell repertoires in COVID-19. Turning to the study itself: Researchers got acute and convalescent COVID-19 samples from the United States, Italy and Spain. T cells, B-cell-depleted T cells, or PBMCs provided the cDNA or gDNA that served as material.

The germline gives CDR1 LGHNA, CDR2 YNFKEQ. CDR3 length: 16 residues. Trimming removed 4 bases from V and 8 bases from J, with 20 bases in between. Authors' analysis steps: Reference gene primer amplification gave estimated nucleated cell counts. Method: immunoSEQ multiplex PCR; TCRdb's copy keeps in-frame clones and lacks some. V and J calls and clone size are given by that table; D and trimming were obtained from the DNA. The sample records 250,000 to 350,000 clones, about nine tenths being singletons. The sequenced sample was peripheral blood. The chain joins TRBV4-2 to TRBJ1-4; maybe TRBD1 (6 bases). The origin of this receptor is a woman aged 45-59 years who had recovered from COVID-19. The CDR3 DNA is TGTGCCAGCAGCCGCGATCCAGGGGCGGAAGGAGAAAAACTGTTTTTT. This translates into CASSRDPGAEGEKLFF.